This passage covers 27 T cell receptor beta chains from one sample sequenced in a study of blood T cell repertoires in COVID-19. Some clones are missing from TCRdb's copy, which holds only in-frame ones; the method was immunoSEQ multiplex PCR. The table shows 270,000 or so clones, with around 90% occurring only once. What was sequenced was peripheral blood. The receptor source for this set is a woman aged 55-70 years with COVID-19, enrolled during active disease.

The J gene is TRBJ1-4, the V gene TRBV2, with unresolved D. Trimming removed 7 bases from V and 0 bases from J, with 12 bases in between. The CDR3 loop spans 15 amino acids. In germline, CDR1 is SNHLY, CDR2 FYNNEI. For the CDR3, the DNA is TGTGCCAGCAAGATCGGGAGGGCAACTAATGAAAAACTGTTTTTT. This encodes CASKIGRATNEKLFF.

This clone was recorded only once. The genes are TRBV10-3 and TRBJ1-6; maybe TRBD1 (6 bases). Trimming removed 3 bases from V and 0 bases from J, with 9 bases in between. The CDR3 extends over 16 amino acids. Germline V gene sequence: CDR1 ENHRY, CDR2 SYGVKD. The CDR3 DNA is TGTGCCATCAGTGACCAGGGGAGCTCCTATAATTCACCCCTCCACTTT. This sequence encodes CAISDQGSSYNSPLHF.

This clone has a single count. The chain recombines TRBV9 with TRBJ2-3, with TRBD2 matching over 7 bases. The junction had 6 bases not matched to a gene; V was cut back by 2 bases and J by 0 bases. The germline CDR1 and CDR2 sequences are SGDLS and YYNGEE. CDR3 length equals 16 residues. Written as DNA, the CDR3 is TGTGCCAGCAGCGTTTCAGCGGGGCGCAGCACAGATACGCAGTATTTT. It translates to CASSVSAGRSTDTQYF.

The gene calls are TRBV2 and TRBJ1-2; 7 bases agree with TRBD1. Germline CDR1 is SNHLY and CDR2 is FYNNEI. CDR3 length: 15 amino acids. J gave up 5 bases and V 0 bases, and 6 bases lay outside the gene matches. The CDR3 sequence is CASSEAPGQTYGYTF. The CDR3, as DNA: TGTGCCAGCAGTGAAGCACCGGGACAGACATATGGCTACACCTTC.

This chain joins TRBV9 and TRBJ2-1; TRBD1 aligns across 8 bases. This CDR3 is 13 amino acids long. V trimming: 4 bases; J trimming: 7 bases; junction bases outside the gene matches: 4. Per germline, CDR1 SGDLS and CDR2 YYNGEE. In nucleotides, the CDR3 is TGTGCCAGCAGCACAGACAGGGGTAATGAGCAGTTCTTC. It encodes CASSTDRGNEQFF. The whole variable domain, remainder taken from reference TRBV9 and TRBJ2-1, is DSGVTQTPKHLITATGQRVTLRCSPRSGDLSVYWYQQSLDQGLQFLIQYYNGEERAKGNILERFSAQQFPDLHSELNLSSLELGDSALYFCASSTDRGNEQFFGPGTRLTVL.

V is TRBV3-1 (or the pseudogene TRBV3-2) and J is TRBJ1-2, with TRBD1 matching over 7 bases. Germline assignment: CDR1 LGHDT and CDR2 YNNKEL (reference sequence). This CDR3 spans 15 amino acids. The junction had 8 bases not matched to a gene; V was cut back by 0 bases and J by 7 bases. Here the CDR3 DNA reads TGTGCCAGCAGCCAAGATATGGCAGGGGGACTTGGCTACACCTTC. This codes for CASSQDMAGGLGYTF.

The gene calls are TRBV5-1 and TRBJ1-6; D is possibly TRBD1 (5 bases). The CDR3 runs 15 residues. The germline gives CDR1 SGHRS, CDR2 YFSETQ. Trimming took 1 base from V and 10 from J, leaving 15 bases between them. The CDR3 DNA sequence: TGCGCCAGCAGCTTGAGGGGAGCGGGATCATCACCCCTCCACTTT. It is translated as CASSLRGAGSSPLHF.

A single count supports this clone. V usage is TRBV18 and J usage is TRBJ2-7; 8 bases are shared with TRBD1. With 0 bases clipped from V and 2 bases from J, the junction kept 6 bases outside the gene matches. CDR3 length: 16 amino acids. Germline loops: CDR1 KGHSH, CDR2 LQKENI. In nucleotides, the CDR3 is TGTGCCAGCTCACCACCGGCAGGGGGCGCGACCTACGAGCAGTACTTC. It yields the protein CASSPPAGGATYEQYF.

This clone was counted once. This rearrangement joins TRBV7-2 to TRBJ2-2; 7 nucleotides line up with TRBD2. This CDR3 is 15 amino acids long. Germline CDR1 is SGHTA and CDR2 is FQGNSA. Trimming took 1 base from V and 15 from J; bases not matched to a gene: 14. This CDR3 reads CASSLEVFGEGWMFF. In DNA, the CDR3 is TGTGCCAGCAGCTTAGAGGTCTTTGGGGAGGGGTGGATGTTTTTT.

The V call is TRBV11-1, the J call TRBJ1-2; D perhaps matches TRBD1 (5 bases). V was clipped by 8 bases and J by 6 bases, with 10 bases between them. Per germline, CDR1 SGHAT and CDR2 FQDESV (reference sequence). CDR3 length: 11 residues. CDR3 in amino acids: CASLGGNGYTF. CDR3 DNA: TGTGCCAGCCTCGGGGGGAATGGCTACACCTTC. The variable domain in full, completed from reference TRBV11-1 and TRBJ1-2, reads EAEVAQSPRYKITEKSQAVAFWCDPISGHATLYWYRQILGQGPELLVQFQDESVVDDSQLPKDRFSAERLKGVDSTLKIQPAELGDSAMYLCASLGGNGYTFGSGTRLTVV.

This clone was observed once. The chain combines TRBV6-5 with TRBJ2-1; 8 nucleotides align to TRBD1. Losses at the gene ends were 7 bases for V and 1 base for J; bases not matched to a gene: 6. The CDR3 runs 15 residues. Germline CDR1 is MNHEY and CDR2 is SVGAGI. CDR3 DNA sequence: TGTGCCAGCACCAAAGGACAGGGTTCCTACAATGAGCAGTTCTTC. As protein: CASTKGQGSYNEQFF.

This sequence joins TRBV4-3 and TRBJ2-5; possibly TRBD2 for D (6 bases). The CDR3 runs 16 residues. CDR1 is LGHNA and CDR2 is YSLEER in the germline V gene. Deletions cut 4 bases from V and 3 bases from J, with 18 bases between. The DNA of the CDR3 is TGCGCCAGCAGCCCCCAGGGTAGGGGACTGAAAGAGACCCAGTACTTC. Residues: CASSPQGRGLKETQYF.

In its sample, this clone was seen a few times. This rearrangement joins TRBV19 to TRBJ1-1, with 7 bases that match TRBD1. In germline, CDR1 is LNHDA, CDR2 SQIVND (reference sequence). This CDR3 region has 14 residues. V lost 7 bases, J lost 0 bases, and 5 bases stayed unmatched. CDR3 DNA sequence: TGTGCCAGTATAGGACAGGATTTGAACACTGAAGCTTTCTTT. Translation gives CASIGQDLNTEAFF.

The J gene is TRBJ2-6, the V gene TRBV19; D might be TRBD1 (6 bases). Trimming shortened V by 8 bases and J by 4 bases, and 12 bases separated the two germline ends. The CDR3 is made up of 14 amino acids. Germline V gives CDR1 LNHDA, CDR2 SQIVND (reference sequence). The CDR3 DNA reads TGTGCCAGTTCCCCAGGGGCCGGGGCCAACGTCCTGACTTTC. It specifies CASSPGAGANVLTF.

V and J are TRBV6-2 or TRBV6-3 and TRBJ2-7; 7 bases fit TRBD2. This CDR3 region has 17 residues. Germline V lookup: CDR1 MNHEY, CDR2 SVGEGT. With V trimmed by 0 bases and J by 2 bases, 10 bases remained unmatched. The chain's CDR3 is CASSYSRERGLTYEQYF. The CDR3 nucleotides are TGTGCCAGCAGTTACTCGAGGGAGCGGGGCCTCACCTACGAGCAGTACTTC.

V and J are TRBV5-1 and TRBJ2-2; TRBD2 matches at 8 bases. The germline gives CDR1 SGHRS, CDR2 YFSETQ. The CDR3 covers 17 residues. Losses at the gene ends were 0 bases for V and 4 bases for J; bases not matched to a gene: 8. The CDR3 DNA is TGCGCCAGCAGCTTGGTACCGGGACTAGAGTTCACCGGGGAGCTGTTTTTT. Encoded protein: CASSLVPGLEFTGELFF.

Here the CDR3 DNA reads TGTGCCAGCAGCTTGGGACAGGGGGTGGACGAGCAGTACTTC. Translation gives CASSLGQGVDEQYF. This chain connects TRBV5-4 to TRBJ2-7; 9 nucleotides align to TRBD1. This CDR3 is built from 14 residues. Germline V gene lookup returns CDR1 SGHNT and CDR2 YYREEE (reference sequence). V shed 0 bases and J 5 bases; nucleotides not matched to a gene: 3.

This sequence joins TRBV6-5 and TRBJ1-2, with a possible D match to TRBD1 (6 bases). Trimming removed 6 bases from V and 11 bases from J, with 13 bases in between. The CDR3 totals 11 residues. Germline loops: CDR1 MNHEY, CDR2 SVGAGI. The CDR3 DNA follows: TGTGCCAGCAGCCAGGGGACGACTTACACCTTC. This codes for CASSQGTTYTF.

J is TRBJ1-3 and V is TRBV4-3, with D possibly matching TRBD1 (6 bases). The CDR3 is made up of 16 amino acids. The V and J ends lost 4 bases and 0 bases respectively, with 13 bases between them. Germline-derived CDR1 and CDR2 are LGHNA and YSLEER. The CDR3 coding sequence is TGCGCCAGCAGCCCAGCGGACAGCGGCTCTGGAAACACCATATATTTT. This translates into CASSPADSGSGNTIYF.

As regards this clone: At one end the junction does not follow the germline gene, possibly because of a read error. This chain uses TRBV7-2 with TRBJ1-1; D unclear. This CDR3 comprises 13 residues. Germline V gives CDR1 SGHTA, CDR2 FQGNSA. The chain's CDR3 is CASSLAEAGEAYF. The CDR3 region has the DNA TGTGCCAGCAGCTTAGCCGAAGCGGGAGAGGCCTACTTT.

V gene TRBV30 combines with J gene TRBJ2-1; TRBD2 might be the D (6 bases). The CDR3 contains 18 residues. CDR1 and CDR2 (germline): GTSNPN, SVGIG (reference sequence). V was trimmed by 0 bases and J by 8 bases, leaving 26 bases between them. The CDR3 DNA sequence: TGTGCCTGGAGTGTACGTTTTTCCTCTGGCGGGGTCGCGTATGAGCAGTTCTTC. Protein sequence: CAWSVRFSSGGVAYEQFF.

The chain combines TRBV30 with TRBJ1-1; 8 nucleotides align to TRBD1. The CDR3 extends over 14 amino acids. CDR1 is GTSNPN and CDR2 is SVGIG in the germline V gene (reference sequence). J was trimmed by 4 bases and V by 2 bases; bases with no gene match: 6. The chain's CDR3 is CAWSRTGTGTEAFF. The CDR3 nucleotides read TGTGCCTGGAGTAGGACAGGGACCGGCACTGAAGCTTTCTTT.

The chain couples TRBV29-1 to TRBJ1-2; 7 bases line up with TRBD1. The ends lost 0 bases at V and 4 bases at J; junction bases unmatched: 8. CDR1 is SQVTM, CDR2 ANQGSEA, per germline. The CDR3 loop spans 15 amino acids. The CDR3 DNA sequence: TGCAGCGTTGAAGATGGTAGGGGGCAGGCCTATGGCTACACCTTC. Encoded protein: CSVEDGRGQAYGYTF.

This sequence joins TRBV4-3 and TRBJ2-5; weak D call: TRBD2 (6 bases). The CDR3 consists of 13 residues. Trimming took 1 base from V and 5 from J, leaving 8 bases between them. Germline V CDR1 and CDR2: LGHNA, YSLEER. This CDR3 reads CASSQARGETQYF. For the CDR3, the DNA is TGCGCCAGCAGCCAAGCCCGGGGGGAGACCCAGTACTTC.

This clone has a single count. The rearrangement uses TRBV5-1 and TRBJ2-2; no reliable D call. Germline assignment: CDR1 SGHRS and CDR2 YFSETQ. The CDR3 extends over 14 amino acids. V was shortened by 2 bases and J by 0 bases, with 5 bases between the two germline ends. The CDR3 region has the DNA TGCGCCAGCAGCTTTTCAGCGAACACCGGGGAGCTGTTTTTT. Protein: CASSFSANTGELFF.

This rearrangement joins TRBV27 to TRBJ2-7; D possibly corresponds to TRBD1 (6 bases). In germline, CDR1 is MNHEY, CDR2 SMNVEV (reference sequence). Deletions cut 8 bases from V and 2 bases from J, with 16 bases between. The length of the CDR3 is 14 residues. CDR3 DNA sequence: TGTGCCAGCTTCCCCAGAACAGGGCCCTACGAGCAGTACTTC. Protein product: CASFPRTGPYEQYF.

The chain employs TRBV15 and TRBJ2-1; 12 positions agree with TRBD2. Germline CDR1 is LNHNV and CDR2 is YYDKDF (reference sequence). CDR3 length: 15 amino acids. V shed 4 bases, J shed 4 bases, and the junction held 2 bases outside the gene matches. The CDR3 protein is CATSKGLAGYNEQFF. The CDR3 bases are TGTGCCACCAGCAAAGGACTAGCGGGGTACAATGAGCAGTTCTTC.